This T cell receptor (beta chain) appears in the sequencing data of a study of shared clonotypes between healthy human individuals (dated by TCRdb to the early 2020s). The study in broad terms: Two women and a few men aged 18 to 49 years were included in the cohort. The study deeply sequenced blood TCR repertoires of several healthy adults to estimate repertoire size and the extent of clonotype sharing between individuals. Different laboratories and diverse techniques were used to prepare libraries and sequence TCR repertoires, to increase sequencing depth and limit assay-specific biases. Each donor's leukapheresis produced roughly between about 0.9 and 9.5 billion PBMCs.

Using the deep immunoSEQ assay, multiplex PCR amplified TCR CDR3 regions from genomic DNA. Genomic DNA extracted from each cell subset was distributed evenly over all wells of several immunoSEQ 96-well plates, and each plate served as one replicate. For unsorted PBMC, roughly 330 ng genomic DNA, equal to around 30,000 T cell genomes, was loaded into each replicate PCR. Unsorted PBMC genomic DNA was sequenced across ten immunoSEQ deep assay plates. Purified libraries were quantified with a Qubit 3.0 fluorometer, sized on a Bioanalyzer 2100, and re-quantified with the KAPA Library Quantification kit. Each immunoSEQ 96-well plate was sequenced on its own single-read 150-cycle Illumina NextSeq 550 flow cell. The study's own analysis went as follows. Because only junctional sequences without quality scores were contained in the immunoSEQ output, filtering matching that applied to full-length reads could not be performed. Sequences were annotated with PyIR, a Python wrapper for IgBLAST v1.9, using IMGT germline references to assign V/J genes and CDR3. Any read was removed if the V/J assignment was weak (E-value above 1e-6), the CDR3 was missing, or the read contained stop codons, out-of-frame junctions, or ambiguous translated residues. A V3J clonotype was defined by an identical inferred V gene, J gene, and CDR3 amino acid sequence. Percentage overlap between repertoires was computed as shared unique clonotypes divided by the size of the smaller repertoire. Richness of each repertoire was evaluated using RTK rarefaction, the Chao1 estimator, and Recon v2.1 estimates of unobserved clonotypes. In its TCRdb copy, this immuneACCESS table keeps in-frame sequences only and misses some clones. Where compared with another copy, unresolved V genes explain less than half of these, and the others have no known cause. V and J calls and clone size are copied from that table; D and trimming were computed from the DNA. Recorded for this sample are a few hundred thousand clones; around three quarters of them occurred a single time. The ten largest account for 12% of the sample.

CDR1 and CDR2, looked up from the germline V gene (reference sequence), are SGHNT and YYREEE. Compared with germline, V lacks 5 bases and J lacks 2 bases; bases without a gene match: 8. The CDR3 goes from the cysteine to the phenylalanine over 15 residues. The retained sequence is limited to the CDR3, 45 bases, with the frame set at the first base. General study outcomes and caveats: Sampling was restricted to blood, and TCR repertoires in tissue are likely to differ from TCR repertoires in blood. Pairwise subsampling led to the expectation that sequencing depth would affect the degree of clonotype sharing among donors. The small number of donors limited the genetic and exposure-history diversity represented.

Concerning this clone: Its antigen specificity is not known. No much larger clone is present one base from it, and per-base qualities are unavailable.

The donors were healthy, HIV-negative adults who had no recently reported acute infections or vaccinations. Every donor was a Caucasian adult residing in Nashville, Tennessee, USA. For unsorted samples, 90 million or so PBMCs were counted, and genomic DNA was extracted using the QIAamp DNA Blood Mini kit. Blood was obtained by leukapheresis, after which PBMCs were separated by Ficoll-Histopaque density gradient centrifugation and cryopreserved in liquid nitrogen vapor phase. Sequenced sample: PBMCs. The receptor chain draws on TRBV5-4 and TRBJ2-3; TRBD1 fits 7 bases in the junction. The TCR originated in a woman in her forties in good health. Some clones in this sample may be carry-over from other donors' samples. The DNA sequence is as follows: TGTGCCAGCAGTCACCGGGACAGAGACACAGATACGCAGTATTTT. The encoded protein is CASSHRDRDTDTQYF.